Sequencing of this T cell receptor beta chain was carried out in a study of blood T cells in healthy people across ages. CDR1 and CDR2 (germline): SGHTA, FQGNSA. The CDR3 runs 14 residues. Trimming took 5 bases from V and 6 from J; bases not matched to a gene: 5. Every participating donor contributed 8 to 10 milliliters of peripheral blood through a draw. A second PCR of about 6 to 11 cycles used a sample-barcoded 5' primer and a J-beta primer mix. All cDNA molecules were each tagged by a template-switch adaptor with 12 random nucleotides. Using its own MiXCR run on the 5' RACE reads, TCRdb lists one record per CDR3 protein. The data show roughly 1.5 million distinct CDR3 sequences, under 55% seen once.

The rearrangement links TRBV7-2 to TRBJ1-2; 11 positions agree with TRBD1. Sample: blood. This TCR was sampled from a woman aged 18-29 years in good health. In nucleotides, the CDR3 is TGTGCCAGCAGCCGGGACAGGGGGAAGAATGGCTACACCTTC. Amino acid sequence: CASSRDRGKNGYTF.